This is a list of T cell receptor beta chains from one sample in a study of cytomegalovirus exposure and HLA in healthy donors. Profiled with immunoSEQ multiplex PCR; TCRdb holds only in-frame clones, not every one. The repertoire holds roughly 200,000 clones, with over 70% as singletons. The sample consisted of PBMCs. The receptors originated from a male donor in good health and CMV-seronegative. The CDR3 runs from the conserved cysteine through the conserved F or W. The order of the fields is CDR3 DNA, CDR3 protein, V gene, clone size, D gene, J gene. The D gene is left open where the match is weak. Some rows mark clone size as missing; the rest say once, few, many or name a class of expanded clone.

CDR3nt: TGTGCCAGCAGTTCCGGACATACTAACTATGGCTACACCTTC
CDR3aa: CASSSGHTNYGYTF
v_gene: TRBV6-5
abundance: .
d_gene: .
j_gene: TRBJ1-2

CDR3nt: TGTGCCAGTTTGGCGGGGGGGTACACCGACTCTGGGGCCAACGTCCTGACTTTC
CDR3aa: CASLAGGYTDSGANVLTF
v_gene: TRBV28
abundance: .
d_gene: TRBD2
j_gene: TRBJ2-6

CDR3nt: TGTGCCTGTGCGACAGGGGTAAGTCAGCCCCAGCATTTT
CDR3aa: CACATGVSQPQHF
v_gene: TRBV30
abundance: .
d_gene: TRBD1
j_gene: TRBJ1-5

CDR3nt: TGTGCCAGCAGTCCCAAGTCGGATCAGCCCCAGCATTTT
CDR3aa: CASSPKSDQPQHF
v_gene: TRBV6-5
abundance: few
d_gene: .
j_gene: TRBJ1-5

CDR3nt: TGTGCCAGCAGCGTAGAGGGAGGGAGAGAGCAGTACTTC
CDR3aa: CASSVEGGREQYF
v_gene: TRBV9
abundance: .
d_gene: TRBD2
j_gene: TRBJ2-7

CDR3nt: TGTGCCAGCAGTTACGGGGGGGCGGATTCACCCCTCCACTTT
CDR3aa: CASSYGGADSPLHF
v_gene: TRBV6-6
abundance: .
d_gene: .
j_gene: TRBJ1-6

CDR3nt: TGTGCCAGCAGCTTCAACAGGAACACTGAAGCTTTCTTT
CDR3aa: CASSFNRNTEAFF
v_gene: TRBV6-1
abundance: once
d_gene: .
j_gene: TRBJ1-1

CDR3nt: TGTGCCAGCAGCCCACAAGTGGGGCGCGGCACCGGGGAGCTGTTTTTT
CDR3aa: CASSPQVGRGTGELFF
v_gene: TRBV2
abundance: few
d_gene: .
j_gene: TRBJ2-2

CDR3nt: TGTGCCAGCAGTTTATCGAGGGACAGAACGCAGTATTTT
CDR3aa: CASSLSRDRTQYF
v_gene: TRBV27
abundance: .
d_gene: TRBD1
j_gene: TRBJ2-3

CDR3nt: TGTGCCTGGAGTCGAAGGAGACAAGAGACCCAGTACTTC
CDR3aa: CAWSRRRQETQYF
v_gene: TRBV30
abundance: few
d_gene: .
j_gene: TRBJ2-5

CDR3nt: TGTGCCAGCAGTTTATCTCTAGCGGGAGGGTCCTACAATGAGCAGTTCTTC
CDR3aa: CASSLSLAGGSYNEQFF
v_gene: TRBV28
abundance: .
d_gene: TRBD2
j_gene: TRBJ2-1

CDR3nt: TGTGCCAGCAGCCATGCGGAAGGGGCGAGCACAGATACGCAGTATTTT
CDR3aa: CASSHAEGASTDTQYF
v_gene: TRBV4-2
abundance: .
d_gene: .
j_gene: TRBJ2-3

CDR3nt: TGTGCCAGCAGCTCGGACAGGGGAAACACCATATATTTT
CDR3aa: CASSSDRGNTIYF
v_gene: TRBV7-3
abundance: .
d_gene: TRBD1
j_gene: TRBJ1-3

CDR3nt: TGTGCCAGCAGCGTAGATTTCGCCAGTCAGCCCCAGCATTTT
CDR3aa: CASSVDFASQPQHF
v_gene: TRBV9
abundance: .
d_gene: .
j_gene: TRBJ1-5

CDR3nt: TGTGCCAGCAGTGACAGGGGTCGCGAGCAGTACTTC
CDR3aa: CASSDRGREQYF
v_gene: TRBV2
abundance: .
d_gene: .
j_gene: TRBJ2-7

CDR3nt: TGTGCCAGCAGCCCCCAACTCCGCACAGATACGCAGTATTTT
CDR3aa: CASSPQLRTDTQYF
v_gene: TRBV7-3
abundance: .
d_gene: .
j_gene: TRBJ2-3

CDR3nt: TGCGCCAGCAGCCAAGATTGGACGGGGGTAGTTTACGAGCAGTACTTC
CDR3aa: CASSQDWTGVVYEQYF
v_gene: TRBV4-3
abundance: .
d_gene: .
j_gene: TRBJ2-7

CDR3nt: TGTGCCAGCAGAGTGGGACAGGATAACACTGAAGCTTTCTTT
CDR3aa: CASRVGQDNTEAFF
v_gene: TRBV6-6
abundance: .
d_gene: TRBD1
j_gene: TRBJ1-1

CDR3nt: TGCGCCAGCAGCCTCCATACGACAGGGACCTACGAGCAGTACTTC
CDR3aa: CASSLHTTGTYEQYF
v_gene: TRBV4-1
abundance: .
d_gene: TRBD1
j_gene: TRBJ2-7

CDR3nt: TGTGCCAGCAAACAGGGTGACACTGAAGCTTTCTTT
CDR3aa: CASKQGDTEAFF
v_gene: TRBV6-5
abundance: .
d_gene: .
j_gene: TRBJ1-1

CDR3nt: TGTGCCAGCAGTTCATCAGGCCCCTCCTACGAGCAGTACTTC
CDR3aa: CASSSSGPSYEQYF
v_gene: TRBV6-5
abundance: .
d_gene: .
j_gene: TRBJ2-7

CDR3nt: TGTGCCAGCACCGTACAGGGGGCAAGGGATGAAAAACTGTTTTTT
CDR3aa: CASTVQGARDEKLFF
v_gene: TRBV28
abundance: few
d_gene: TRBD1
j_gene: TRBJ1-4

CDR3nt: TGTGCCAGCAAACTAGCGGATCACACAGATACGCAGTATTTT
CDR3aa: CASKLADHTDTQYF
v_gene: TRBV5-4
abundance: .
d_gene: TRBD2
j_gene: TRBJ2-3

CDR3nt: TGTGCCTGTGACGTACGGGAGATGGAGACCCAGTACTTC
CDR3aa: CACDVREMETQYF
v_gene: TRBV30
abundance: .
d_gene: .
j_gene: TRBJ2-5

CDR3nt: TGCGCCAGCTCTCACGGGGACAGGGCGAATCAGCCCCAGCATTTT
CDR3aa: CASSHGDRANQPQHF
v_gene: TRBV5-1
abundance: .
d_gene: TRBD1
j_gene: TRBJ1-5

CDR3nt: TGTGCCAGCAGCTCCCCTCAGGGTTCCACAGATACGCAGTATTTT
CDR3aa: CASSSPQGSTDTQYF
v_gene: TRBV5-8
abundance: .
d_gene: .
j_gene: TRBJ2-3

CDR3nt: TGTGCCAGCAGTACCACCGGGACAGGGGCAACTGAAGCTTTCTTT
CDR3aa: CASSTTGTGATEAFF
v_gene: TRBV28
abundance: .
d_gene: TRBD1
j_gene: TRBJ1-1

CDR3nt: TGTGCCATCAGTGCTAGCGGGGCCTACGAGCAGTACTTC
CDR3aa: CAISASGAYEQYF
v_gene: TRBV10-3
abundance: .
d_gene: TRBD2
j_gene: TRBJ2-7

CDR3nt: TGTGCCTGGGAAAACCGGGGTCTCAATCAGCCCCAGCATTTT
CDR3aa: CAWENRGLNQPQHF
v_gene: TRBV30
abundance: .
d_gene: .
j_gene: TRBJ1-5

CDR3nt: TGCGCCAGCAGCTTGGTGACAGGGTACAATGAGCAGTTCTTC
CDR3aa: CASSLVTGYNEQFF
v_gene: TRBV5-1
abundance: .
d_gene: TRBD1
j_gene: TRBJ2-1

CDR3nt: TGTGCCAGCAGCTTTAGCGGGAATGTGACGGCGGGGCAGCCCCAGCATTTT
CDR3aa: CASSFSGNVTAGQPQHF
v_gene: TRBV7-9
abundance: .
d_gene: .
j_gene: TRBJ1-5

CDR3nt: TGTGCCACCAGCAGAGATGGAGGCCCTTGGGCCCAGCATTTT
CDR3aa: CATSRDGGPWAQHF
v_gene: TRBV15
abundance: few
d_gene: .
j_gene: TRBJ1-5

CDR3nt: TGTGCCAGCAGCGCGGACAGGGATTTTTCTGGCGGCTACACCTTC
CDR3aa: CASSADRDFSGGYTF
v_gene: TRBV21-1
abundance: .
d_gene: .
j_gene: TRBJ1-2